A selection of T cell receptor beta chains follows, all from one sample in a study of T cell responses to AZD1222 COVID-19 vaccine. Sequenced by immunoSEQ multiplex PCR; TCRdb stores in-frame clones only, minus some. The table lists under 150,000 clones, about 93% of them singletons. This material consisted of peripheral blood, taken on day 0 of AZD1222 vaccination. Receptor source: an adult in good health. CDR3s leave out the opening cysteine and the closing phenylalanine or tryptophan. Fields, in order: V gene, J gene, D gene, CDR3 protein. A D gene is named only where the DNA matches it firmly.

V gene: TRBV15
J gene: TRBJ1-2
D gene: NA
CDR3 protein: ATSNGPAAPYGYT

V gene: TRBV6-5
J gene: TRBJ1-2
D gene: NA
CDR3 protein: ASSYSGGRYGYT

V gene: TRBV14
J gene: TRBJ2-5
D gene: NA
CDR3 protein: ASSQDLKETQY

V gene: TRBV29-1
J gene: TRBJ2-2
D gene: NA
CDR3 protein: SVGDLNTGELF

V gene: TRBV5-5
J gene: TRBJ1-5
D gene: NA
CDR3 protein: ASSFQVGNQPQH

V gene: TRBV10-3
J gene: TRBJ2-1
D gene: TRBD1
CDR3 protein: AISGQGIGEQF

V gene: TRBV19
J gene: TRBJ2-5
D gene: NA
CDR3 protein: ASSSKTGHQETQY

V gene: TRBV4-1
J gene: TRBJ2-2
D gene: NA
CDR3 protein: ASSQERQAGASTGELF

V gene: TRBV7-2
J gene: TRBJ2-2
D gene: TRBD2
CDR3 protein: ASSLAVAGGTGELF

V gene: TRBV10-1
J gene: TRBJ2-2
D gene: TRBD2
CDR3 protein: ASSEGLAGGTASLGELF

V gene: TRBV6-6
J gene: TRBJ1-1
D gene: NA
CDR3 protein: ASRFRDVNTEAF

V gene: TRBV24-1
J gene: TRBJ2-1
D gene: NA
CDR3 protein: ATSEWGDEQF

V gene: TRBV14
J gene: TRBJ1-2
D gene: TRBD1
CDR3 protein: ASSPGTGVWGYT

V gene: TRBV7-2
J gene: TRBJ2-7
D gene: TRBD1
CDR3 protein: ASRRTGGYEQY

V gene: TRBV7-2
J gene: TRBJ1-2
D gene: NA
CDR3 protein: ASSLPGRGDYGYT

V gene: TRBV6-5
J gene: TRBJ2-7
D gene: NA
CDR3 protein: ASRRAGRSSYEQY

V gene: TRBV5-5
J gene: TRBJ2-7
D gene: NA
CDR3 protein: ASSLAASSYEQY

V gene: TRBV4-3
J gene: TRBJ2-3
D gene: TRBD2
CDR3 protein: ASSQDPPGSGGADTQY

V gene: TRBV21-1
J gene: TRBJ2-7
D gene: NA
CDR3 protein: ASSIGGLAGGNEQY

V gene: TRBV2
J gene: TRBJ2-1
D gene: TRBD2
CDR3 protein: ASTGTSGSSYNEQF

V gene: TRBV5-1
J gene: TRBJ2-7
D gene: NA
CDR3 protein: ASSPREQY

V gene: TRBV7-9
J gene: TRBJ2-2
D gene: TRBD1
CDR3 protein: ASSGDRGPLSAGELF

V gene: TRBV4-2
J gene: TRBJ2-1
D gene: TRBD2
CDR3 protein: ASSEFGLAGLSYEQF

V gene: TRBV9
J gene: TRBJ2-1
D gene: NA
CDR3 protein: ASSVGRGDNEQF

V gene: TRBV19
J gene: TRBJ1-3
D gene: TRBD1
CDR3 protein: ASGQAISGNTIY

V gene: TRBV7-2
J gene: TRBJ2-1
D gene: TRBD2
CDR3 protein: ASSLALAGGDEQF

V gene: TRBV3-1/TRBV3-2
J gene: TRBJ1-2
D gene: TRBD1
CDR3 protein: ASSDRGNLYGYT

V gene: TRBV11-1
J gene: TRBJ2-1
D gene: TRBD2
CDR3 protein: ASSFSGRKSYNEQF

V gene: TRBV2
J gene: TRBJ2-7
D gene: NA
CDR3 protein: ASTPAYEQY